This T cell receptor (beta chain) came from a study of TIL therapy for anti-PD-1-resistant metastatic lung cancer. The overall study: Patients had a median age of 54 years (range about 38-85).

Documented time point: pre-treatment sample, taken before nivolumab and TIL therapy. CDR1 and CDR2 from the germline V gene are LNHDA and SQIVND (reference sequence). The CDR3 is 13 residues long. V was pared by 3 bases and J by 2 bases, with 5 bases between. The libraries were made with immunoSEQ v3. Method: immunoSEQ multiplex PCR; TCRdb's copy keeps in-frame clones and lacks some. The sample carries about 15,000 clones, about 82% recorded once. The sample here was blood, taken at baseline. The chain uses TRBV19 and TRBJ1-5; D gene uncertain. This clonotype originated in a person aged 25 to 80 with non-small cell lung cancer. CDR3 in DNA: TGTGCCAGTAGTATCGGAGGCAATCAGCCCCAGCATTTT. As protein: CASSIGGNQPQHF.